These T cell receptor beta chains were read from a single sample in a study of T-cell memory formation after mild COVID-19. A single record per CDR3 protein comes from TCRdb applying MiXCR to the 5' RACE reads. The sample includes hundreds of thousands of distinct CDR3 sequences, roughly 13% of them seen just once. The sample was PBMCs or a T cell subset sorted from them (not recorded which). Every receptor here comes from a man younger than 35 who had mild COVID-19 (a few samples of this study predate the infection). Cell type and time point are not known. Each CDR3 is given with its conserved first and last residue. Fields, in order: J gene, D gene, clone size, V gene, CDR3 protein, CDR3 DNA. A D gene is named only where the DNA matches it firmly. Size is omitted from some rows. Given values are once, few, many or a class for expanded clones.

j_call: TRBJ2-5
d_call: NA
clone_size: NA
v_call: TRBV21-1
cdr3_aa: CASQKGVQETQYF
cdr3_nt: TGTGCCAGCCAAAAAGGGGTCCAAGAGACCCAGTACTTC

j_call: TRBJ2-2
d_call: NA
clone_size: NA
v_call: TRBV7-3
cdr3_aa: CASSLNARGNTGELFF
cdr3_nt: TGTGCCAGCAGCTTAAACGCCCGTGGGAACACCGGGGAGCTGTTTTTT

j_call: TRBJ1-1
d_call: NA
clone_size: NA
v_call: TRBV4-1
cdr3_aa: CASSQDWGPGRENTEAFF
cdr3_nt: TGCGCCAGCAGCCAAGATTGGGGACCGGGACGGGAGAACACTGAAGCTTTCTTT

j_call: TRBJ2-6
d_call: NA
clone_size: few
v_call: TRBV19
cdr3_aa: CASSIGPGANVLTF
cdr3_nt: TGTGCCAGTAGTATCGGCCCTGGAGCCAACGTCCTGACTTTC

j_call: TRBJ2-7
d_call: NA
clone_size: few
v_call: TRBV25-1
cdr3_aa: CASSSHGYEQYF
cdr3_nt: TGTGCCAGCAGTTCCCACGGTTACGAGCAGTACTTC

j_call: TRBJ2-7
d_call: TRBD1
clone_size: few
v_call: TRBV7-6
cdr3_aa: CASSLAQGVTYEQYF
cdr3_nt: TGTGCCAGCAGCTTAGCACAGGGGGTTACCTACGAGCAGTACTTC

j_call: TRBJ2-7
d_call: NA
clone_size: NA
v_call: TRBV9
cdr3_aa: CASSATAGLEQYF
cdr3_nt: TGTGCCAGCAGCGCCACGGCAGGGTTAGAGCAGTACTTC

j_call: TRBJ2-6
d_call: NA
clone_size: NA
v_call: TRBV28
cdr3_aa: CASSTRLPAHPGANVLTF
cdr3_nt: TGTGCCAGCAGTACCAGACTACCCGCCCATCCCGGGGCCAACGTCCTGACTTTC

j_call: TRBJ1-2
d_call: NA
clone_size: NA
v_call: TRBV6-5
cdr3_aa: CASSHRAYYGYTF
cdr3_nt: TGTGCCAGCAGTCACAGGGCCTACTATGGCTACACCTTC

j_call: TRBJ1-1
d_call: TRBD1
clone_size: NA
v_call: TRBV7-2
cdr3_aa: CASSPDRTEAFF
cdr3_nt: TGTGCCAGCAGCCCGGACAGGACTGAAGCTTTCTTT

j_call: TRBJ1-1
d_call: NA
clone_size: NA
v_call: TRBV5-6
cdr3_aa: CASSPGSSRRGTEAFF
cdr3_nt: TGTGCCAGCAGCCCAGGGTCCAGTAGGAGAGGGACTGAAGCTTTCTTT

j_call: TRBJ2-5
d_call: NA
clone_size: many
v_call: TRBV24-1
cdr3_aa: CATSDNGVGHDKETQYF
cdr3_nt: TGTGCCACCAGCGACAACGGGGTAGGGCACGATAAAGAGACCCAGTACTTC

j_call: TRBJ2-5
d_call: NA
clone_size: NA
v_call: TRBV6-2/TRBV6-3
cdr3_aa: CASSYGIHPEEATQYF
cdr3_nt: TGTGCCAGCAGTTATGGTATACACCCTGAGGAGGCGACCCAGTACTTC

j_call: TRBJ2-5
d_call: TRBD2
clone_size: few
v_call: TRBV6-5
cdr3_aa: CASRIAGGDQETQYF
cdr3_nt: TGTGCCAGCAGAATAGCGGGGGGCGACCAAGAGACCCAGTACTTC

j_call: TRBJ2-2
d_call: NA
clone_size: few
v_call: TRBV7-2
cdr3_aa: CASSVVNTGELFF
cdr3_nt: TGTGCCAGCAGCGTGGTGAACACCGGGGAGCTGTTTTTT

j_call: TRBJ2-1
d_call: NA
clone_size: NA
v_call: TRBV6-2/TRBV6-3
cdr3_aa: CASRGRFIANNEQFF
cdr3_nt: TGTGCCAGCAGAGGACGGTTTATCGCCAACAATGAGCAGTTCTTC

j_call: TRBJ2-4
d_call: NA
clone_size: few
v_call: TRBV6-1
cdr3_aa: CASSEAWRAGQYF
cdr3_nt: TGTGCCAGCAGTGAAGCTTGGAGGGCTGGTCAGTACTTC

j_call: TRBJ1-2
d_call: NA
clone_size: NA
v_call: TRBV28
cdr3_aa: CASSLWGRGTNYGYTF
cdr3_nt: TGTGCCAGCAGTTTATGGGGCCGGGGCACTAACTATGGCTACACCTTC

j_call: TRBJ2-3
d_call: TRBD2
clone_size: few
v_call: TRBV20-1
cdr3_aa: CSARSLLAGETDTQYF
cdr3_nt: TGCAGTGCTAGATCCCTACTAGCGGGGGAAACAGATACGCAGTATTTT

j_call: TRBJ1-2
d_call: NA
clone_size: few
v_call: TRBV27
cdr3_aa: CASRRSAGGPSGYTF
cdr3_nt: TGTGCCAGCAGAAGGTCGGCCGGGGGGCCCAGCGGCTACACCTTC